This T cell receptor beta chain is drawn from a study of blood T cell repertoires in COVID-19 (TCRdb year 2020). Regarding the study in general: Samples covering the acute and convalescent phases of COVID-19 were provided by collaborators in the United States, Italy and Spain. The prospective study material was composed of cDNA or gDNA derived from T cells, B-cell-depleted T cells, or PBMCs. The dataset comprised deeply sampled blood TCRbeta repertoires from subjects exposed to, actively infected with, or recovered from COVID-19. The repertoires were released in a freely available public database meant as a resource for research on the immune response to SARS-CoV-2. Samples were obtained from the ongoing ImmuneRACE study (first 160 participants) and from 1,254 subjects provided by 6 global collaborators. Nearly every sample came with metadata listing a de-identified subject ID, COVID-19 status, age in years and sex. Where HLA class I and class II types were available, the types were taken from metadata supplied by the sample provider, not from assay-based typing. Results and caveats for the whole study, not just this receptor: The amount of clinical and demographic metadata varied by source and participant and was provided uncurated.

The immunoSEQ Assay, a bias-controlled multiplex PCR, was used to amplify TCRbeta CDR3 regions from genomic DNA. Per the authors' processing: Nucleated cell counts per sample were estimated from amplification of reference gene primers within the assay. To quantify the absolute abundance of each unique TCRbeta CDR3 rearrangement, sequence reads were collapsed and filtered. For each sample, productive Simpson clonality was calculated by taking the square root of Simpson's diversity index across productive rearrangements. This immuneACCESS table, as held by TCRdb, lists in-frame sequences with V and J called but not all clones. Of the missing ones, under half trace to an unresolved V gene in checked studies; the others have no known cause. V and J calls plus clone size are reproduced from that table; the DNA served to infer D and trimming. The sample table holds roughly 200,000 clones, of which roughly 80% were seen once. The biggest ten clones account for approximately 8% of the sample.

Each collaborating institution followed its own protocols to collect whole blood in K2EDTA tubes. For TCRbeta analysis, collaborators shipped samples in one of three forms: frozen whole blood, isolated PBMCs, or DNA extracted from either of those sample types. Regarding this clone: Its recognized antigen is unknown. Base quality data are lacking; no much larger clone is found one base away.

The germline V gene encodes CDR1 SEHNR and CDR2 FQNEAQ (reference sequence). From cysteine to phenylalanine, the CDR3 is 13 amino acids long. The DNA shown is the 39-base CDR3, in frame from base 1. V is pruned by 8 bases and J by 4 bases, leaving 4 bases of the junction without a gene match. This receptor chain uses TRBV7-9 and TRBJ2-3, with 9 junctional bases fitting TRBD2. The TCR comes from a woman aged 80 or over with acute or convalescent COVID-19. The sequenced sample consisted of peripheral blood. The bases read TGTGCCAGCGCGGGAGGGCCGCCAGATACGCAGTATTTT. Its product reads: CASAGGPPDTQYF.